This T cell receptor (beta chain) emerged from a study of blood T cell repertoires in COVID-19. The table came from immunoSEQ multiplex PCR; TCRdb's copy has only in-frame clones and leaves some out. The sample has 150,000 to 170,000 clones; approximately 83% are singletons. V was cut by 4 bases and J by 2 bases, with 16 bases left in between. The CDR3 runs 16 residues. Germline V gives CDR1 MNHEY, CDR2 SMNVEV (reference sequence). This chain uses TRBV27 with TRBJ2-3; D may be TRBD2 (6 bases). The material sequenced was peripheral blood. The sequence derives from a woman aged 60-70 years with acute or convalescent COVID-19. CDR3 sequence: CASSSRPGLSTDTQYF. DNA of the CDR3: TGTGCCAGCAGTTCCCGACCGGGACTTTCCACAGATACGCAGTATTTT.